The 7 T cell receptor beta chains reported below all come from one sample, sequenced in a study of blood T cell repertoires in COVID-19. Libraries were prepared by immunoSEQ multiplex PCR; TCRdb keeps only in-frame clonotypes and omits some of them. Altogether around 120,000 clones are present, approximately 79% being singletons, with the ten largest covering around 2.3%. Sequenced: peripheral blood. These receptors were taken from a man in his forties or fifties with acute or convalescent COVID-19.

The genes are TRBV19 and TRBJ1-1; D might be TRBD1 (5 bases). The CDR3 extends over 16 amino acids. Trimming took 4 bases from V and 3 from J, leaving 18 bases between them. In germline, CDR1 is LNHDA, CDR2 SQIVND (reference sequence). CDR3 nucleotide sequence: TGTGCCAGTAGTAAAGCCGTCCGTTCGGGGGACACTGAAGCTTTCTTT. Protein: CASSKAVRSGDTEAFF. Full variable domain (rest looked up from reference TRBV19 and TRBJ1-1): DGGITQSPKYLFRKEGQNVTLSCEQNLNHDAMYWYRQDPGQGLRLIYYSQIVNDFQKGDIAEGYSVSREKKESFPLTVTSAQKNPTAFYLCASSKAVRSGDTEAFFGQGTRLTVV.

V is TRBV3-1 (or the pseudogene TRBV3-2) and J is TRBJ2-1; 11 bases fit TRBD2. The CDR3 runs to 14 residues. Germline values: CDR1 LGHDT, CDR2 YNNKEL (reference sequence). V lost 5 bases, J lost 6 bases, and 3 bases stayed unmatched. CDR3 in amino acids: CASSNGLAGNEQFF. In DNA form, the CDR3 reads TGTGCCAGCAGCAACGGACTAGCGGGCAATGAGCAGTTCTTC.

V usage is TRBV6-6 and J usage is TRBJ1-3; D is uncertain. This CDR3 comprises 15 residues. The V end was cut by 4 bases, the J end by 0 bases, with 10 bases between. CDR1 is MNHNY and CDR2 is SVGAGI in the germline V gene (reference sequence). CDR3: CASSSDWLSGNTIYF. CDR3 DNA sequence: TGTGCCAGCAGTTCTGACTGGCTCTCTGGAAACACCATATATTTT.

The CDR3 here is CAWSVSGRDYGYTF. CDR3 coding DNA: TGTGCCTGGAGTGTATCGGGCAGGGATTATGGCTACACCTTC. The rearrangement uses TRBV30 and TRBJ1-2; tentative D call: TRBD1 (5 bases). Between the trimmed V and J ends, which lost 0 bases and 5 bases, there was a span of 13 bases. There are 14 residues in the CDR3. CDR1 GTSNPN and CDR2 SVGIG come from the germline V gene (reference sequence).

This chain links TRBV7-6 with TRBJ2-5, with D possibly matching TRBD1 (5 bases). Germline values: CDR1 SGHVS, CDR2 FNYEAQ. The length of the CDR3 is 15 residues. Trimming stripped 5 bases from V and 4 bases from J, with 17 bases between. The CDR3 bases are TGTGCCAGCAGCCAAAGGGGTTTTTTGGGAGAGACCCAGTACTTC. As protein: CASSQRGFLGETQYF.

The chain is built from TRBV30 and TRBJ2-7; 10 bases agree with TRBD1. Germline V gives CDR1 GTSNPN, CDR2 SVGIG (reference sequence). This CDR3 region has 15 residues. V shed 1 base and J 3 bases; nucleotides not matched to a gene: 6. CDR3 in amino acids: CAWSASGQGIYEQYF. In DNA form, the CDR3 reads TGTGCCTGGAGTGCCTCGGGACAGGGGATCTACGAGCAGTACTTC.

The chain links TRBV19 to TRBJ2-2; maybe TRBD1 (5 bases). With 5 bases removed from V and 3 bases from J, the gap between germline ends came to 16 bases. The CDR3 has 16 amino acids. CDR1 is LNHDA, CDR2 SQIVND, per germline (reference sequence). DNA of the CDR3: TGTGCCAGTAGTGGTGGTTGGGGCTTGTACACCGGGGAGCTGTTTTTT. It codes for CASSGGWGLYTGELFF. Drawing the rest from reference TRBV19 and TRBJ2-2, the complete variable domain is DGGITQSPKYLFRKEGQNVTLSCEQNLNHDAMYWYRQDPGQGLRLIYYSQIVNDFQKGDIAEGYSVSREKKESFPLTVTSAQKNPTAFYLCASSGGWGLYTGELFFGEGSRLTVL.